The present T cell receptor beta chain was sequenced within a study of cytomegalovirus exposure and HLA in healthy donors. Primers included in the PCR were 60 Vbeta and 13 Jbeta primers. TCRdb's table, derived via immunoSEQ multiplex PCR, lists solely in-frame clones and lacks some. This table holds 100,000 to 150,000 clones, about 83% found once. J lost 7 bases, V lost 2 bases, and 10 bases had no gene match. Germline V lookup: CDR1 MDHEN, CDR2 SYDVKM. This CDR3 has 16 residues. The sequencing sample was made of PBMCs. This sequence originates from a girl aged 2 to 10 in good health and CMV-seronegative. The chain couples TRBV28 to TRBJ1-4, with 7 bases matching TRBD1. CDR3 protein: CASSLDSSGGTEKLFF. The CDR3 DNA reads as TGTGCCAGCAGTTTAGACAGTTCAGGGGGAACTGAAAAACTGTTTTTT.